Below, one T cell receptor (beta chain) is given with its context. Antigen specificity is unknown. The time point is: neoterminal ileum biopsy at postoperative endoscopy, about 6 months after surgery. CDR3 size: 16 residues. Trimming shortened V by 3 bases and J by 3 bases, and 18 bases separated the two germline ends. Per the germline V gene, CDR1 is SEHNR and CDR2 is FQNEAQ (reference sequence). The data stem from a study of T cell repertoires in ileal Crohn's disease. Regarding the study as a whole: Every patient over 26.8% clonality showed endoscopic recurrence.

TCRB immunosequencing input was around 540 nanograms of biopsy DNA per sample. This table comes from immunoSEQ multiplex PCR, and its TCRdb copy is limited to in-frame clones, with some not included. The repertoire holds some 10,000 clones, with more than 80% as singletons. The specimen was ileal tissue. This sequence was found in an adult with Crohn's disease. V is TRBV7-9 and J is TRBJ2-7; possibly TRBD1 for D (5 bases). In DNA form, the CDR3 reads TGTGCCAGCAGCTTGCCTTGGGGCCTCCAAAGCTACGAGCAGTACTTC. It encodes CASSLPWGLQSYEQYF.